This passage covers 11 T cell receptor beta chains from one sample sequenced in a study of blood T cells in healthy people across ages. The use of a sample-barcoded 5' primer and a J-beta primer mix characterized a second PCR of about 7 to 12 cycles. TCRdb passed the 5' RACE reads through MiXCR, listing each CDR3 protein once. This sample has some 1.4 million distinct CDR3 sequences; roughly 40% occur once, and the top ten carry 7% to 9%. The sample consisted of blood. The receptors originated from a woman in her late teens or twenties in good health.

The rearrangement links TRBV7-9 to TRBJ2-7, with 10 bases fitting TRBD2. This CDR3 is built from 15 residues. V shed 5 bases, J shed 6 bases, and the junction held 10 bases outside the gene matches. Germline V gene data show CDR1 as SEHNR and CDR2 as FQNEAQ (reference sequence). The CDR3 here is CASSPGGLALVEQYF. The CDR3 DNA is TGTGCCAGCAGCCCTGGGGGACTAGCGCTCGTCGAGCAGTACTTC. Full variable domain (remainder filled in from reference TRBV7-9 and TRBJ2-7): DTGVSQNPRHKITKRGQNVTFRCDPISEHNRLYWYRQTLGQGPEFLTYFQNEAQLEKSRLLSDRFSAERPKGSFSTLEIQRTEQGDSAMYLCASSPGGLALVEQYFGPGTRLTVT.

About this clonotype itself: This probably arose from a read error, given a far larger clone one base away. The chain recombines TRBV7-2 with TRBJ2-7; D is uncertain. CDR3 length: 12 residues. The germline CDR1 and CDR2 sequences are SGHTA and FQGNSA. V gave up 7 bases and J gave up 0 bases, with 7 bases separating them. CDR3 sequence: CASIFSSYEQYF. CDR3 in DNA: TGTGCCAGCATCTTTAGCTCCTACGAGCAGTACTTC. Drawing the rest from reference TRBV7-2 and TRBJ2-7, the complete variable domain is GAGVSQSPSNKVTEKGKDVELRCDPISGHTALYWYRQSLGQGLEFLIYFQGNSAPDKSGLPSDRFSAERTGGSVSTLTIQRTQQEDSAVYLCASIFSSYEQYFGPGTRLTVT.

CDR3 DNA sequence: TGTGCCAGCAGTTTAAGCAGGGAGGGCAATCAGCCCCAGCATTTT. Residues: CASSLSREGNQPQHF. The chain is built from TRBV27 and TRBJ1-5, with a tentative D call TRBD1 (5 bases). This CDR3 region has 15 residues. Germline lookup yields CDR1 MNHEY and CDR2 SMNVEV (reference sequence). The germline V and J ends were trimmed by 2 bases and 2 bases, with 10 bases remaining between them.

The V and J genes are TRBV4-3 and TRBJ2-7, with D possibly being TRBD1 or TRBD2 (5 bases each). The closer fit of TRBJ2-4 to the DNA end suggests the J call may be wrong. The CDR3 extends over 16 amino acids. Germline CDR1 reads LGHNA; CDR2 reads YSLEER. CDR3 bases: TGCGCCAGCAGCCAAGATCGGGTGGGACCGGGGAACATTCAGTACTTC. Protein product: CASSQDRVGPGNIQYF.

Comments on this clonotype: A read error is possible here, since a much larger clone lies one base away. CDR3 in DNA: TGTGCCAGCAGCAACACAGGGATCATGAACACTGCAGCTTTCTTT. Translated: CASSNTGIMNTAAFF. The chain recombines TRBV6-5 with TRBJ1-1; TRBD1 might be the D (6 bases). This CDR3 has 15 amino acids. Germline values: CDR1 MNHEY, CDR2 SVGAGI.

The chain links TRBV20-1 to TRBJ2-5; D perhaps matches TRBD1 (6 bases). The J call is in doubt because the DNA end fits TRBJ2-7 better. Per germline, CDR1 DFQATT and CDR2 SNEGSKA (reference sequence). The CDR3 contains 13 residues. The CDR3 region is CSARQVFGDEQYF. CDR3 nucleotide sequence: TGCAGTGCGAGACAGGTCTTCGGCGACGAGCAGTACTTC.

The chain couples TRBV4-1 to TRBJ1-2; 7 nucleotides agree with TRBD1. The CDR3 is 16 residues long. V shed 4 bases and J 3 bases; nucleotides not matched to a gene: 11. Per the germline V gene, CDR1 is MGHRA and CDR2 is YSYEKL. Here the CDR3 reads CASSPRQGTRDYGYTF. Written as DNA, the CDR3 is TGCGCCAGCAGCCCCCGACAGGGAACCCGAGACTATGGCTACACCTTC.

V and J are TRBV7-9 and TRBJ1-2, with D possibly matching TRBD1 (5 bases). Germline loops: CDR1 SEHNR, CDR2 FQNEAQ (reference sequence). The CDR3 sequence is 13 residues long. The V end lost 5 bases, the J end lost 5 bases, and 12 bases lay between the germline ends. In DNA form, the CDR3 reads TGTGCCAGCAGCCGGACATTGACGTATGGCTACACCTTC. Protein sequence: CASSRTLTYGYTF.

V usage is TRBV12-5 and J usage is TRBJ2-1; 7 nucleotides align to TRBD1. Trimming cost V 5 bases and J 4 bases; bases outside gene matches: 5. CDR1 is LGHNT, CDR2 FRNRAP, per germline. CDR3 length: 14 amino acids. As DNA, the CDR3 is TGTGCTAGTGGTACTCCACAGGGGTACAATGAGCAGTTCTTC. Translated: CASGTPQGYNEQFF.

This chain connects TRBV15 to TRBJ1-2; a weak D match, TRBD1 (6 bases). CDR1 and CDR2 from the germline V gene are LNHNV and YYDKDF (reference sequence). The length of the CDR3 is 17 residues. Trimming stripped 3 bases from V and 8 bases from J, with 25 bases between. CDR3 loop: CATSRDLSRNRERGYTF. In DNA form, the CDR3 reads TGTGCCACCAGCAGGGACCTTAGTAGGAACAGGGAACGCGGCTACACCTTC.

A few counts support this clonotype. CDR3 DNA sequence: TGCAGTGCTAGGGGCGGGGTTTCTAGCACAGATACGCAGTATTTT. Protein sequence: CSARGGVSSTDTQYF. The chain joins TRBV20-1 to TRBJ2-3; a weak D match, TRBD2 (6 bases). The CDR3 runs 15 residues. Germline V CDR1 and CDR2: DFQATT, SNEGSKA (reference sequence). With 3 bases removed from V and 0 bases from J, the gap between germline ends came to 13 bases.